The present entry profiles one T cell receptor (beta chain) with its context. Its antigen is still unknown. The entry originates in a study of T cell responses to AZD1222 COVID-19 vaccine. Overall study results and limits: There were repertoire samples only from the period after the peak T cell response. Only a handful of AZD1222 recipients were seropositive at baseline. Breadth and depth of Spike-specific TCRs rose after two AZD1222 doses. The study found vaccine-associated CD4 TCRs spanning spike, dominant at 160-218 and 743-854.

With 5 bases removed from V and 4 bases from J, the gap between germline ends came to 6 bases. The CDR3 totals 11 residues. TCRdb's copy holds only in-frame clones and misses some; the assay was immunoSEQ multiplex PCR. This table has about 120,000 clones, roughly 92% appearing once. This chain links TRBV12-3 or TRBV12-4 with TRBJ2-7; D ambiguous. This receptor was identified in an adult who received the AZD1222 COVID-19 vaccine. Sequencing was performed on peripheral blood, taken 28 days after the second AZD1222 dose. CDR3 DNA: TGTGCCAGCAGTATCTCATACGAGCAGTACTTC. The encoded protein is CASSISYEQYF.